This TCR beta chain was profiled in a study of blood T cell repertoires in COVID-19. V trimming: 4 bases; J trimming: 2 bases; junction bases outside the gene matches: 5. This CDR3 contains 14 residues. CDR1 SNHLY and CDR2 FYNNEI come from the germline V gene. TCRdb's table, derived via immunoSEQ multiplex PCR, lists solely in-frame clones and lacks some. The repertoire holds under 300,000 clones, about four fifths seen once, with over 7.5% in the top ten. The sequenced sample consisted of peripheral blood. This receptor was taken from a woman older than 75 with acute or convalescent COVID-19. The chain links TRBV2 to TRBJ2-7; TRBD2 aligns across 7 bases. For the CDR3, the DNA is TGTGCCAGCAGTGGAGGACTAGAACCCTACGAGCAGTACTTC. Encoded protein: CASSGGLEPYEQYF.